These T cell receptor beta chains were read from a single sample in a study of identical twins. From the 5' RACE reads, TCRdb called clonotypes with MiXCR, one entry per CDR3 protein. The sample lists fewer than 450,000 distinct CDR3 sequences, 7% to 9.5% occurring once. Input material: naive T cells sorted from blood. These receptors all stem from a woman aged 45-60 years in good health. Both conserved end residues are part of each CDR3. D genes are given only for firm matches. Size is stated for part of the rows, as once, few or many counts, or as a class when the clone is expanded.

TRBJ2-7	TRBD2	TRBV4-1	-	TGCGCCAGCAGCGTACCGGGACTAGCGGTTTTCGAGCAGTACTTC	CASSVPGLAVFEQYF
TRBJ2-7	-	TRBV30	-	TGTGCCTGGAGTGTACGATCCCGGGAGCTCGGCTACGAGCAGTACTTC	CAWSVRSRELGYEQYF
TRBJ2-1	-	TRBV12-5	few	TGTGCTAGTGGTTTCCACAATGAGCAGTTCTTC	CASGFHNEQFF
TRBJ2-1	-	TRBV6-6	-	TGTGCCAGCAGTTACGTGGGACGCGACAATGAGCAGTTCTTC	CASSYVGRDNEQFF
TRBJ1-2	-	TRBV30	-	TGTGCCTGGCTTACAGGGTATGGCTACACCTTC	CAWLTGYGYTF
TRBJ2-5	TRBD2	TRBV12-3/TRBV12-4	-	TGTGCCAGCAGTTTCGGGGGGGGCCAAGAGACCCAGTACTTC	CASSFGGGQETQYF
TRBJ1-1	-	TRBV20-1	many	TGCAGTGCTTCCTCTACAGGGATGAACACTGAAGCTTTCTTT	CSASSTGMNTEAFF
TRBJ2-2	TRBD2	TRBV4-1	few	TGCGCCTCTAGCGGTAGCGGGGGCACCGGGGAGCTGTTTTTT	CASSGSGGTGELFF
TRBJ2-1	TRBD1	TRBV6-5	-	TGTGCCAGCAGCCCCGGGACAGGGGGCTTGAATGAGCAGTTCTTC	CASSPGTGGLNEQFF
TRBJ2-2	-	TRBV30	few	TGTGCCTGGAGGGTGGGGACATTTTCCTACGCGAACACCGGGGAGCTGTTTTTT	CAWRVGTFSYANTGELFF
TRBJ2-5	-	TRBV5-1	many	TGCGCCAGCAGCTTGGCTTCGCTCGGCGAGACCCAGTACTTC	CASSLASLGETQYF
TRBJ2-2	TRBD2	TRBV6-5	few	TGTGCCAGCAGTAGGCTAGCGGGAGCCGGGGAGCTGTTTTTT	CASSRLAGAGELFF
TRBJ2-7	-	TRBV2	-	TGTGCCACGGGAGTCACAAGCTCCTACGAGCAGTACTTC	CATGVTSSYEQYF
TRBJ2-7	-	TRBV11-3	few	TGTGCCAGCAGCTTAGAGTACAGCTACGAGCAGTACTTC	CASSLEYSYEQYF
TRBJ2-5	-	TRBV18	few	TGTGCCAGCACACCGGGACCCCCAGAGACCCAGTACTTC	CASTPGPPETQYF
TRBJ1-2	-	TRBV4-1	few	TGCGCCAGCAGCCAAGAGAGGATAACCCCCTATGGCTACACCTTC	CASSQERITPYGYTF
TRBJ2-6	TRBD1	TRBV6-5	few	TGTGCCAGCAGTTGGGACAGCTCCAGCTCTGGGGCCAACGTCCTGACTTTC	CASSWDSSSSGANVLTF
TRBJ2-1	TRBD2	TRBV15	few	TGTGCCACCAGCAGAGAGCCTACTAGCGGGCGAGTTAATGAGCAGTTCTTC	CATSREPTSGRVNEQFF
TRBJ2-7	-	TRBV5-1	-	TGCGCCAGCAGCTCCGAAAGCGAGTGGTACTACGAGCAGTACTTC	CASSSESEWYYEQYF
TRBJ1-3	-	TRBV5-1	few	TGCGCCAGCAGCTTGGCCGGAGCGAATTATGGAAACACCATATATTTT	CASSLAGANYGNTIYF